A selection of T cell receptor beta chains follows, all from one sample in a study of control samples from healthy donors and cancer patients. Method: immunoSEQ multiplex PCR; TCRdb's copy keeps in-frame clones and lacks some. The table shows some 51,000 clones, with 88% occurring only once. The sample comprised blood. The receptors were sampled from a man aged 50-59 years in good health. Both conserved end residues are part of each CDR3. A D gene is named only where the DNA matches it firmly. Some rows have no size entry. The others give once, few or many, or a class for an expanded clone.

TRBV5-4,TRBJ2-5,-,14,-,TGTGCCAGCAGCTTTTGGCAGGGTCAAGAGACCCAGTACTTC,CASSFWQGQETQYF
TRBV30,TRBJ1-3,-,13,-,TGTGCCTGGGAGACAGTTTCTGGAAACACCATATATTTT,CAWETVSGNTIYF
TRBV2,TRBJ1-6,TRBD1,14,-,TGTGCCAGCAGTGGAACAGGGGGCAATTCACCCCTCCACTTT,CASSGTGGNSPLHF
TRBV19,TRBJ2-7,-,13,-,TGTGCCAGTAGTATAGGACCAAACTACGAGCAGTACTTC,CASSIGPNYEQYF
TRBV9,TRBJ2-1,TRBD2,15,-,TGTGCCAGCAGCCAGGGGTCTAGCGGGACCAATGAGCAGTTCTTC,CASSQGSSGTNEQFF
TRBV28,TRBJ1-5,-,14,-,TGTGCCAGCAGTACCGGGGGATTAGGGTCTCCCCAGCATTTT,CASSTGGLGSPQHF
TRBV7-6,TRBJ2-5,TRBD2,16,-,TGTGCCAGCAGCTCTCGGACTAGCGGGAGTGATGAGACCCAGTACTTC,CASSSRTSGSDETQYF
TRBV7-8,TRBJ1-5,-,15,-,TGTGCCAGCAGCTTATACTCAACCCCGGATCAGCCCCAGCATTTT,CASSLYSTPDQPQHF
TRBV10-1,TRBJ2-2,-,12,-,TGCGCCAGCAGTGATTGGGGCGGGGAGCTGTTTTTT,CASSDWGGELFF
TRBV27,TRBJ2-1,TRBD1,17,-,TGTGCCAGCAGTATCGGACAGGGGGGGAACTCCTACAATGAGCAGTTCTTC,CASSIGQGGNSYNEQFF
TRBV27,TRBJ2-5,TRBD1,13,-,TGTGCCAGCGCCCGAGGGGGCGGAGAGACCCAGTACTTC,CASARGGGETQYF
TRBV7-2,TRBJ2-1,TRBD2,18,-,TGTGCCAGCAGCTCCCCGGGACTAGCGGGGAGCTCCTACAATGAGCAGTTCTTC,CASSSPGLAGSSYNEQFF
TRBV5-5,TRBJ2-3,-,17,once,TGTGCCAGCAGCAGTCCCCGGACTTATCAAAGCACAGATACGCAGTATTTT,CASSSPRTYQSTDTQYF
TRBV4-2,TRBJ2-5,TRBD1,14,once,TGTGCCAGCAGCTGGGGGGACAGGGGGGAGACCCAGTACTTC,CASSWGDRGETQYF
TRBV4-3,TRBJ2-1,-,18,-,TGCGCCAGCAGCCAAGAACGCGGGGGCGGGAGCTCCTACAATGAGCAGTTCTTC,CASSQERGGGSSYNEQFF
TRBV5-4,TRBJ1-2,-,14,once,TGTGCCAGCAACAGAACCCACAGGGACTATGGCTACACCTTC,CASNRTHRDYGYTF
TRBV13,TRBJ2-1,-,14,-,TGTGCCAGCAAGCCGGTACTAGCCTACAATGAGCAGTTCTTC,CASKPVLAYNEQFF
TRBV30,TRBJ2-1,-,15,-,TGTGCCTGGAGTGTATTCCGGGGGCGAGGAAATGAGCAGTTCTTC,CAWSVFRGRGNEQFF
TRBV6-5,TRBJ2-7,TRBD2,13,-,TGTGCCAGCGAGGGACTAGGATCCGGCGAGCAGTACTTC,CASEGLGSGEQYF
TRBV7-6,TRBJ2-3,-,12,-,TGTGCCAGCAGCGAGGGCACAGATACGCAGTATTTT,CASSEGTDTQYF
TRBV28,TRBJ2-7,TRBD1,14,once,TGTGCCAGCAGTGGCCCGGGACAGCCGGTAAAGCAGTACTTC,CASSGPGQPVKQYF
TRBV2,TRBJ2-1,TRBD2,17,-,TGTGCCAGCAGTGGAGGACTAGCGGGAAGCTCCTACAATGAGCAGTTCTTC,CASSGGLAGSSYNEQFF
TRBV5-6,TRBJ1-3,-,15,few,TGTGCCAGCAGCACTCGTCTTGACTCTGGAAACACCATATATTTT,CASSTRLDSGNTIYF
TRBV19,TRBJ1-3,-,14,-,TGTGCCAGTAAGGACGGATACTCTGGAAACACCATATATTTT,CASKDGYSGNTIYF
TRBV6-5,TRBJ1-5,-,16,once,TGTGCCAGCAGTTACCGATACGAAGGGGGCAATCAGCCCCAGCATTTT,CASSYRYEGGNQPQHF
TRBV9,TRBJ2-7,-,12,-,TGTGCCAGCAGCGTAGATAGCTACGAGCAGTACTTC,CASSVDSYEQYF
TRBV7-3,TRBJ1-1,-,13,-,TGTGCCAGCAGCTTAAACAGGGACACTGAAGCTTTCTTT,CASSLNRDTEAFF
TRBV7-3,TRBJ2-3,TRBD2,17,-,TGTGCCAGCAGCCTGCAACGGACTAGCGCGGGCACAGATACGCAGTATTTT,CASSLQRTSAGTDTQYF
TRBV6-4,TRBJ1-1,-,12,-,TGTGCCAGCAGTGACGGAAGGACTGAAGCTTTCTTT,CASSDGRTEAFF
TRBV7-6,TRBJ2-7,-,16,-,TGTGCCAGCAGCCCCAACCCCGCGGGGCAGTCCTACGAGCAGTACTTC,CASSPNPAGQSYEQYF
TRBV9,TRBJ1-1,-,15,-,TGTGCCAGCAGCCCAAGAGGGGTTTTGAACACTGAAGCTTTCTTT,CASSPRGVLNTEAFF
TRBV5-1,TRBJ1-1,-,16,-,TGCGCCAGCAGCTTGCCCGATCAGGGCATATACACTGAAGCTTTCTTT,CASSLPDQGIYTEAFF
TRBV5-1,TRBJ2-5,-,16,-,TGCGCCAGCAGCCCCGACCCGTTTATCTACCAAGAGACCCAGTACTTC,CASSPDPFIYQETQYF